Below, 14 T cell receptor beta chains from the same sample are listed, as sequenced in a study of OX40 agonist ivuxolimab in advanced cancers. The method was immunoSEQ multiplex PCR; TCRdb's version includes in-frame clones alone and lacks a portion of them. The repertoire includes 91,000 or so clones, around 86% of them detected once, and less than 2% sits in the top ten. The sequencing used CD4+ or CD8+ T cells sorted from blood, collected in a trial of the OX40 agonist ivuxolimab. Receptor source: an adult with an advanced solid tumor such as melanoma, head and neck, liver or kidney cancer.

The V gene is TRBV6-1, the J gene TRBJ2-2; 10 nucleotides agree with TRBD2. This CDR3 has 15 residues. Germline assignment: CDR1 MNHNS and CDR2 SASEGT. J gave up 6 bases and V 6 bases, and 7 bases lay outside the gene matches. CDR3 nucleotides: TGTGCCAGCAGCAGCGGGAGGGTTACAGCCGGGGAGCTGTTTTTT. It codes for CASSSGRVTAGELFF.

About this clone: A read error may account for a junction end that differs from germline. The chain is built from TRBV11-2 and TRBJ2-1; 7 nucleotides agree with TRBD1. The CDR3 consists of 12 residues. The germline gives CDR1 SGHAT, CDR2 FQNNGV. CDR3 DNA sequence: TGTGCCAGCAGCCTAGACAGGGTTGGGCAGTTCTTC. It codes for CASSLDRVGQFF.

This clone has a handful of counts. The J gene is TRBJ1-5, the V gene TRBV6-5; 10 positions match TRBD1. CDR3 size: 15 residues. Germline trimming cut 5 bases from V and 5 bases from J; bases unmatched to any gene: 6. CDR1 and CDR2 (germline): MNHEY, SVGAGI. The CDR3 bases are TGTGCCAGCAGTCCCGGGACAGGGGTTCATCAGCCCCAGCATTTT. Translated: CASSPGTGVHQPQHF.

The chain joins TRBV7-2 to TRBJ1-2; no clear D. The V end was cut by 1 base, the J end by 4 bases, with 4 bases between. This CDR3 is 12 amino acids long. Per the germline V gene, CDR1 is SGHTA and CDR2 is FQGNSA. CDR3 region: CASSLVGYGYTF. Here the CDR3 DNA reads TGTGCCAGCAGCTTAGTCGGCTATGGCTACACCTTC.

This chain joins TRBV25-1 and TRBJ1-4, with TRBD1 matching over 8 bases. The germline V gene encodes CDR1 MGHDK and CDR2 SYGVNS. Trimming took 2 bases from V and 8 from J; bases not matched to a gene: 10. This CDR3 is 16 amino acids long. The CDR3 spells CASSEPTQGAGEKLFF. CDR3 coding DNA: TGTGCCAGCAGTGAACCAACTCAGGGGGCCGGAGAAAAACTGTTTTTT.

The V call is TRBV14, the J call TRBJ2-3; TRBD2 matches at 8 bases. The V gene end was trimmed by 4 bases and the J gene end by 4 bases; junction bases not matched to a gene: 7. This CDR3 is built from 15 residues. Germline values: CDR1 SGHDN, CDR2 FVKESK. This CDR3 reads CASSRGRAGADTQYF. CDR3 bases: TGTGCCAGCAGCCGGGGCCGAGCGGGGGCAGATACGCAGTATTTT.

Of note for this clone: A read error is likely, as this CDR3 ends without the conserved phenylalanine or tryptophan. The DNA is omitted, as the CDR3 cannot be located on it reliably, and the CDR3 follows TCRdb's listing. CDR3 sequence reads: CASSYSKECGSV. This chain links TRBV6-5 with TRBJ2-3; the table's TRBD2 call for D was not verified on the DNA. The germline V gene has CDR1 MNHEY and CDR2 SVGAGI. With termini counted, the CDR3 has 12 amino acids.

This sequence joins TRBV5-1 and TRBJ2-1, with D tentatively TRBD1 (5 bases). The CDR3 contains 13 residues. Trimming stripped 4 bases from V and 9 bases from J, with 14 bases between. CDR1 is SGHRS and CDR2 is YFSETQ in the germline V gene. CDR3 coding DNA: TGCGCCAGCAGCACGGTACCTAGGGGTGAGCAGTTCTTC. Amino acid sequence: CASSTVPRGEQFF.

This clone was detected once. This CDR3 is also generated by other DNA sequences in the sample. The genes are TRBV28 and TRBJ2-7, with D tentatively TRBD2 (5 bases). Germline assignment: CDR1 MDHEN and CDR2 SYDVKM. This CDR3 has 13 residues. V lost 6 bases, J lost 1 base, and 10 bases lay in between. The CDR3 bases are TGTGCCAGCAGCCCCGGGGATTCCTACGAGCAGTACTTC. It is translated as CASSPGDSYEQYF.

This chain connects TRBV30 to TRBJ2-1, with a tentative D call TRBD2 (7 bases). The CDR3 contains 16 residues. The V end lost 5 bases, the J end lost 6 bases, and 23 bases lay between the germline ends. Germline CDR1 is GTSNPN and CDR2 is SVGIG (reference sequence). CDR3 amino acids: CAWGVRGSGTFNEQFF. As DNA, the CDR3 is TGTGCCTGGGGGGTTAGGGGGAGCGGGACTTTCAATGAGCAGTTCTTC.

The gene calls are TRBV5-1 and TRBJ1-4, with 9 bases aligning to TRBD1. The germline CDR1 and CDR2 sequences are SGHRS and YFSETQ. The CDR3 runs 15 residues. The trim removed 4 bases at V and 13 bases at J, leaving 14 bases unmatched. In DNA, the CDR3 is TGCGCCAGCAGCGGAACCACAGGGGGCCAATCCCCACTGTTTTTT. This encodes CASSGTTGGQSPLFF.

The rearrangement uses TRBV2 and TRBJ2-1, with 12 bases matching TRBD2. Trimming at V came to 6 bases and at J to 10 bases, leaving 19 bases not matched to a gene. The CDR3 totals 18 residues. Germline-derived CDR1 and CDR2 are SNHLY and FYNNEI. This CDR3 is CASRAGTSGPLSGEEQFF. CDR3 DNA: TGTGCCAGCAGGGCCGGGACTAGCGGGCCCCTTAGCGGCGAGGAGCAGTTCTTC.

The rearrangement joins TRBV28 to TRBJ2-5, with D possibly being TRBD2 (6 bases). Germline-derived CDR1 and CDR2 are MDHEN and SYDVKM. CDR3 length equals 14 residues. Trimming pared 7 bases from V and 2 bases from J, leaving 14 bases between. CDR3 sequence (DNA): TGTGCCAGCAAAAAAGGAGGGTTACAAGAGACCCAGTACTTC. Encoded protein: CASKKGGLQETQYF. The full variable domain, completed using reference TRBV28 and TRBJ2-5, is DVKVTQSSRYLVKRTGEKVFLECVQDMDHENMFWYRQDPGLGLRLIYFSYDVKMKEKGDIPEGYSVSREKKERFSLILESASTNQTSMYLCASKKGGLQETQYFGPGTRLLVL.

This clone appeared a single time. The chain has TRBV9 and TRBJ2-7; D gene unclear. V was trimmed by 3 bases and J by 0 bases, leaving 7 bases between them. Looked up from germline, CDR1 is SGDLS and CDR2 is YYNGEE. This CDR3 region has 13 residues. CDR3 nucleotide sequence: TGTGCCAGCAGCGGCATCTCCTCCTACGAGCAGTACTTC. Amino acid sequence: CASSGISSYEQYF.